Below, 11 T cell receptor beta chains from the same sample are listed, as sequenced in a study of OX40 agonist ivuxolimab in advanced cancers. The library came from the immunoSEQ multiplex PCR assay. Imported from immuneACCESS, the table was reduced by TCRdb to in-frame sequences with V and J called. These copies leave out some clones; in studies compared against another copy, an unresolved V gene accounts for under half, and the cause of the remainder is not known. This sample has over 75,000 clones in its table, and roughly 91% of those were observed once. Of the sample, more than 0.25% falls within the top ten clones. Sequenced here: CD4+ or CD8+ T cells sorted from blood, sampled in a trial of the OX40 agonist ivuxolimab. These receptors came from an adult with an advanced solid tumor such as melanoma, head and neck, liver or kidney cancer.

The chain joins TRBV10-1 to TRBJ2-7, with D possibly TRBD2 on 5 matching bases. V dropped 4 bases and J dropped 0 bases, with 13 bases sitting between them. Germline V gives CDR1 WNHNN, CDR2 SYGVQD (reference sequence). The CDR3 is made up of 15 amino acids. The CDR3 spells CASSVLARSSYEQYF. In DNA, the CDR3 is TGCGCCAGCAGTGTTTTAGCGAGAAGCTCCTACGAGCAGTACTTC.

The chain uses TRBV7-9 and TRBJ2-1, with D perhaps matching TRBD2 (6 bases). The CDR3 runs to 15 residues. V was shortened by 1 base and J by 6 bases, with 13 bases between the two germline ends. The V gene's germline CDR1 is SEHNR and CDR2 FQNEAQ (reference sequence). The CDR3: CASSLGTTSGNEQFF. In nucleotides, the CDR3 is TGTGCCAGCAGCTTAGGGACTACTTCGGGCAATGAGCAGTTCTTC.

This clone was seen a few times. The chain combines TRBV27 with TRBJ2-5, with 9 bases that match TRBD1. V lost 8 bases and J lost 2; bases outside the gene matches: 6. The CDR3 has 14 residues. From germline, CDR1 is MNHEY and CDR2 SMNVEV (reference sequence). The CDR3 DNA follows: TGTGCCAGCGGCTACAGGGGGCGACAAGAGACCCAGTACTTC. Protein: CASGYRGRQETQYF.

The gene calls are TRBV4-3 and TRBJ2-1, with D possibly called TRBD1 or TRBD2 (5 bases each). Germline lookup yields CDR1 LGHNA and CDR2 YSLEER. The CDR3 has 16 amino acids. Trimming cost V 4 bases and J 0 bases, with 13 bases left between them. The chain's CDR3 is CASSRGDAFSYNEQFF. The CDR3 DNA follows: TGCGCCAGCAGCCGAGGGGATGCCTTCTCCTACAATGAGCAGTTCTTC.

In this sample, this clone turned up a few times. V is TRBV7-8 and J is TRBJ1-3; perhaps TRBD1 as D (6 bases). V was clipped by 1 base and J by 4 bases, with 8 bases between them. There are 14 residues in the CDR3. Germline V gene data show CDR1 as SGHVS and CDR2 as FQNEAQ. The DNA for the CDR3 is TGTGCCAGCAGCTTAGGGGGGCAAGGAAACACCATATATTTT. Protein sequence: CASSLGGQGNTIYF.

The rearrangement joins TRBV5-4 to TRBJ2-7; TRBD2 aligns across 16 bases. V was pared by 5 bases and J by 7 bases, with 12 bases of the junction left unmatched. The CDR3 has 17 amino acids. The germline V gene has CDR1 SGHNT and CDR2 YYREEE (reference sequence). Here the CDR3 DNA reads TGTGCCAGCAGTACTCCCGGGACTAGCGGGAGGGTAAATGAGCAGTACTTC. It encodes CASSTPGTSGRVNEQYF.

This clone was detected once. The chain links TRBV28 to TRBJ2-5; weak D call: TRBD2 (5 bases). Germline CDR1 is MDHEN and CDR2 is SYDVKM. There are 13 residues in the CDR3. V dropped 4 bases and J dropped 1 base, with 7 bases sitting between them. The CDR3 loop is CASSWRSQETQYF. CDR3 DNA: TGTGCCAGCAGTTGGAGGTCCCAAGAGACCCAGTACTTC.

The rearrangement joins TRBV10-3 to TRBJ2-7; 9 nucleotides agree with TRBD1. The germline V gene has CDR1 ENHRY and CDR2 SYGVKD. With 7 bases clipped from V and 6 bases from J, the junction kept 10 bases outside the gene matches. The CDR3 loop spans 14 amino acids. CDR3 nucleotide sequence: TGTGCCATCACTCCGGGACAGGGTCAATCCGAGCAGTACTTC. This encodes CAITPGQGQSEQYF.

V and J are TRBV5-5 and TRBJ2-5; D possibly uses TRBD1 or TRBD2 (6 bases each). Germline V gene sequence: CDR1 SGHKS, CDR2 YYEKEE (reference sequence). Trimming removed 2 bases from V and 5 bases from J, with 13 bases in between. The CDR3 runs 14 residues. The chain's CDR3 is CASSLRRGSETQYF. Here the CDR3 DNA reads TGTGCCAGCAGCTTAAGGAGGGGGTCGGAGACCCAGTACTTC.

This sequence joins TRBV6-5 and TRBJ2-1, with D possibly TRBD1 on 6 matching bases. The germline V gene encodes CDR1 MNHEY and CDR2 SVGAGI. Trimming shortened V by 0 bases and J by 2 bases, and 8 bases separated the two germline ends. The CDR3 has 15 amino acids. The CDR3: CASSYSYRAYNEQFF. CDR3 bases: TGTGCCAGCAGTTACTCATACAGGGCCTACAATGAGCAGTTCTTC.

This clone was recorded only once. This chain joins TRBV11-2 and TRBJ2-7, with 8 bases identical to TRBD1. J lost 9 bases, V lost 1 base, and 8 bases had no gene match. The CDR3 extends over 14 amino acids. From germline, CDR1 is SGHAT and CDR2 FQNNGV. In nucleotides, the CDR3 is TGTGCCAGCAGCTTAGGACAGGGGCTGAAGGTGCAGTACTTC. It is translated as CASSLGQGLKVQYF.